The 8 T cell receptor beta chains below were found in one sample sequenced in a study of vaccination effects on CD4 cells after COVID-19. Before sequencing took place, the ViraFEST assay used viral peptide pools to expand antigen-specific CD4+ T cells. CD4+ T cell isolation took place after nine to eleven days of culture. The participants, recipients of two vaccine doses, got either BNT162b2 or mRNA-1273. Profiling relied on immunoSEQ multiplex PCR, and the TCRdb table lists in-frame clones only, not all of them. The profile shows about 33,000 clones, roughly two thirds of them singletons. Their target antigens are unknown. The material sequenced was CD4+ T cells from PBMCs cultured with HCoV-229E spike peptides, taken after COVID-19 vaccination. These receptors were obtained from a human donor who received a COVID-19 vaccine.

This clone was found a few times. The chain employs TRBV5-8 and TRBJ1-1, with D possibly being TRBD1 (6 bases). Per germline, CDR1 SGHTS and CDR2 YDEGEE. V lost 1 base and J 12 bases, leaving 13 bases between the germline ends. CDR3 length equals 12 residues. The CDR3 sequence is CASSLLGTRTFF. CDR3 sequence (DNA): TGTGCCAGCAGCTTGTTAGGGACAAGAACTTTCTTT.

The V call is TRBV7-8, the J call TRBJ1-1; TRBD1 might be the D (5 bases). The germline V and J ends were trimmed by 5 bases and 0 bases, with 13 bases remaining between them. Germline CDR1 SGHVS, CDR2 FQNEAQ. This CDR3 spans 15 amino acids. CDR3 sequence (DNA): TGTGCCAGCAGCCCGCGGGGGGGAGTGAACACTGAAGCTTTCTTT. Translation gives CASSPRGGVNTEAFF. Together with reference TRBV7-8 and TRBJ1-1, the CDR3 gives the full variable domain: GAGVSQSPRYKVAKRGQDVALRCDPISGHVSLFWYQQALGQGPEFLTYFQNEAQLDKSGLPSDRFFAERPEGSVSTLKIQRTQQEDSAVYLCASSPRGGVNTEAFFGQGTRLTVV.

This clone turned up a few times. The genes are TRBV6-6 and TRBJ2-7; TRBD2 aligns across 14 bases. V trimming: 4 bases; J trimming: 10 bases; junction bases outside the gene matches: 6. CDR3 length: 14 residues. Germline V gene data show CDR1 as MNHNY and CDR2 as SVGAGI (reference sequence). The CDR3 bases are TGTGCCAGCAGTTCTACGGGACTAGCGGGGGCACAGTACTTC. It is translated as CASSSTGLAGAQYF.

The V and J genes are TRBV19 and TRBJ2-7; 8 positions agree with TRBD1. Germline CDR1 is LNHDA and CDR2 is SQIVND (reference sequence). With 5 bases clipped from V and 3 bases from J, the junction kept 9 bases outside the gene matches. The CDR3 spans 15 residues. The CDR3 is CASSPRQGSLYEQYF. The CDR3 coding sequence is TGTGCCAGTAGTCCCCGACAGGGGAGTCTCTACGAGCAGTACTTC.

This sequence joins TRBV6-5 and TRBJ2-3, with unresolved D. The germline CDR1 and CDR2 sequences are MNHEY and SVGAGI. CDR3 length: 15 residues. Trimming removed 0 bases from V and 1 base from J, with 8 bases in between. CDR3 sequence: CASSYSPVGTDTQYF. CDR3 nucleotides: TGTGCCAGCAGTTACTCCCCGGTAGGCACAGATACGCAGTATTTT.

The CDR3 here is CSVCSDPHDNEQFF. CDR3 DNA: TGCAGCGTCTGTTCCGACCCCCATGACAATGAGCAGTTCTTC. The rearrangement links TRBV29-1 to TRBJ2-1; D is unresolved. The CDR3 is 14 amino acids. The germline V gene has CDR1 SQVTM and CDR2 ANQGSEA. V lost 6 bases and J lost 5, with 17 bases in between.

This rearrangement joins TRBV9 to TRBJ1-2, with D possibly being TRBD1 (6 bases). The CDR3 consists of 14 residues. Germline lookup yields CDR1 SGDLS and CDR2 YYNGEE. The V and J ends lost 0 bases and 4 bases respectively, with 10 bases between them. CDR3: CASSVGGQIYGYTF. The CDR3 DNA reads TGTGCCAGCAGCGTAGGGGGGCAGATCTATGGCTACACCTTC. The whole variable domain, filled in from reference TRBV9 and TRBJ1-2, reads DSGVTQTPKHLITATGQRVTLRCSPRSGDLSVYWYQQSLDQGLQFLIQYYNGEERAKGNILERFSAQQFPDLHSELNLSSLELGDSALYFCASSVGGQIYGYTFGSGTRLTVV.

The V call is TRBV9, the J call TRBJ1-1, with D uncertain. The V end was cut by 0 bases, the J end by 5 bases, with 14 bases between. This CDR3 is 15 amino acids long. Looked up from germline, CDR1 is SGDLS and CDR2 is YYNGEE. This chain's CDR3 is CASSVDGRTRTEAFF. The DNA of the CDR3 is TGTGCCAGCAGCGTAGACGGGCGAACACGAACTGAAGCTTTCTTT.